The sequence of this TCR beta chain was determined in a study of vaccination and CD4 T cells after COVID-19. Whole-study context: SARS-CoV-2, HCoV-NL63, HCoV-OC43 and HCoV-229E supplied the overlapping spike peptides used to stimulate cells. General observations from the study: For convalescent patients, 304 of the 307 vaccine-specific clones analyzed were classified as spike mono-reactive. Median SARS-CoV-2-reactive clonotypes rose from approximately 21 to 38, not significantly.

An Oncomine TCR Beta short-read assay was used to sequence the DNA from cultured CD4+ T cells. Scientists extracted genomic DNA from CD4+ T cells grown in culture. A single record per CDR3 protein comes from TCRdb applying MiXCR to the PCR reads. The sample carries about 14,000 distinct CDR3 sequences, just under 65% recorded once. This clonotype was seen only a few times. Its antigen is undetermined. The CDR3 has 11 amino acids. Germline V CDR1 and CDR2: DFQATT, SNEGSKA (reference sequence). V was shortened by 2 bases and J by 5 bases, with 6 bases between the two germline ends. As for treatment: approximately nine-day PBMC culture with coronavirus spike peptide pools or control peptides (ViraFEST assay).

This chain uses TRBV20-1 with TRBJ2-5; the D is unclear. The sequenced sample was CD4+ T cells from blood, cultured in vitro. The clonotype originates from a human donor who had recovered from COVID-19. In DNA, the CDR3 is TGCAGTGCTAGATATTTGGAGACCCAGTACTTC. It translates to CSARYLETQYF.